This T cell receptor beta chain was sequenced during a study of PD-1 blockade in classical Hodgkin lymphoma. Assay used: immunoSEQ multiplex PCR; TCRdb lists only in-frame clones, some missing. The table lists about 34,000 clones, approximately 90% of them singletons, with 0.22% in the top ten. Trimming cost V 5 bases and J 5 bases, with 15 bases left between them. This CDR3 is built from 15 residues. CDR1 is MDHEN and CDR2 is SYDVKM in the germline V gene. The time point here: newly diagnosed, previously untreated cHL patient sample. Investigators isolated CD4+ T cells from thawed PBMCs through magnetic negative selection. As regards this clone: The antigen is undetermined.

Study outcomes and limitations: Factors driving the repertoire differences, possibly disease activity or prior therapy, remain undefined. As was reported, newly diagnosed patients showed lower baseline TCR diversity than healthy donors did.

The sample taken for sequencing was CD4+ T cells from blood. This sequence joins TRBV28 and TRBJ1-4; the D gene is possibly TRBD1 (5 bases). The receptor's source is a human donor with classical Hodgkin lymphoma. The CDR3 sequence: CASSPAPGGNEKLFF. The DNA of the CDR3 is TGTGCCAGCAGTCCAGCTCCGGGGGGGAATGAAAAACTGTTTTTT.